One T cell receptor (beta chain) is described in this entry. CDR1 is KGHSH and CDR2 is LQKENI in the germline V gene. This CDR3 contains 14 residues. Between the trimmed V and J ends, which lost 6 bases and 8 bases, there was a span of 19 bases. The source of the sample is a study of T cells in localized non-small cell lung cancer. Clones were read by immunoSEQ multiplex PCR, and TCRdb kept only the in-frame ones, dropping some. The sample has some 24,000 clones, about 90% seen once. The chain is built from TRBV18 and TRBJ1-1, with D maybe TRBD1 (5 bases). Sequenced material: peripheral blood, taken before any cancer treatment. The receptor was derived from a woman aged 35-75 years with stage I lung adenocarcinoma. In DNA, the CDR3 is TGTGCCAGCTCGCACAATCCGGGACGGGGAGAAGCTTTCTTT. This encodes CASSHNPGRGEAFF.